What follows is one T cell receptor (beta chain) and its context. Which antigen it targets is not known. Base qualities are not at hand, and no much larger clone is one base apart. The identical CDR3 is also encoded by other nucleotide sequences in the sample. The sample comes from a study of shared clonotypes between healthy human individuals (dated by TCRdb to the early 2020s). Context from the whole study: Three men and a couple of women, aged 18 to 49 years, made up the cohort. The study deeply sequenced blood TCR repertoires of 5 or 6 healthy adults to estimate repertoire size and the extent of clonotype sharing between individuals. Each donor's leukapheresis produced roughly between roughly 0.9 and 8.9 billion PBMCs. Different laboratories and diverse techniques were used to prepare libraries and sequence TCR repertoires, to increase sequencing depth and limit assay-specific biases. Per donor, three plates each were used for CD4 naive and CD4 memory, two for CD8 naive, and one for CD8 memory. On the study overall, not on this receptor specifically: Higher generation probabilities were observed for clonotypes shared by all four sorted-subset donors than for non-shared clonotypes. The small number of donors limited the genetic and exposure-history diversity represented. Incomplete sequencing was indicated by rarefaction of sorted-subset datasets, despite the large sequencing depth. Based on pairwise subsampling, the degree of clonotype sharing among donors was expected to be affected by sequencing depth. When a few donors were compared, the shared fraction of clonotypes was about 5% for naive CD4, 3.5% for naive CD8, about 2.5% for memory CD4, and less than 0.45% for memory CD8. Naive subsets generally had larger estimated clonotype richness than memory subsets. Sampling was restricted to blood, and TCR repertoires in tissue are likely to differ from TCR repertoires in blood.

TCR CDR3 regions were amplified from genomic DNA by multiplex PCR using the deep immunoSEQ assay. For each cell subset, the extracted genomic DNA was distributed evenly across all wells of several immunoSEQ 96-well plates, and each plate served as one replicate. For sorted subsets, each replicate PCR was loaded with around 220 ng genomic DNA, equivalent to 30,000 or so T cell genomes. The purified libraries were quantified using a Qubit 3.0 fluorometer, sized with a Bioanalyzer 2100, and then quantified again using the KAPA Library Quantification kit. A separate single-read 150-cycle Illumina NextSeq 550 flow cell was used to sequence each immunoSEQ 96-well plate. Turning to the authors' computational methods: The immunoSEQ output contained only junctional sequences without quality scores, so filtering could not match that applied to full-length reads. To assign V/J genes and CDR3, sequences were annotated against IMGT germline references using PyIR, a Python wrapper for IgBLAST v1.9. Reads with weak V/J assignments (E-value above 1e-6), missing CDR3, stop codons, out-of-frame junctions, or ambiguous translated residues were removed. V3J clonotypes were defined as sequences sharing the same inferred V gene, J gene, and CDR3 amino acid sequence. To compute the percentage overlap between repertoires, the number of shared unique clonotypes was divided by the size of the smaller repertoire. Repertoire richness was assessed with RTK rarefaction, the Chao1 estimator, and Recon v2.1 estimates of unobserved clonotypes. Generation probabilities for all TCRbeta clonotypes obtained by the gDNA method from a few donors were computed using OLGA. In TCRdb, the immuneACCESS table is reduced to in-frame sequences with V and J assigned. These tables do not hold every clone; where another copy was compared, an unresolved V gene accounts for under half, and the others remain unexplained. D and trimming come from the DNA, and the V and J calls and clone size come from that table. For this sample the table gives some 900,000 clones, of which 76% were detected only once. The ten largest clones take up roughly 1.5% of the sample.

CDR1 and CDR2 are drawn from the germline V gene: MNHEY, SVGAGI. V is shortened by 9 bases, J by 5 bases, and the region joining them spans 13 bases. Taken from cysteine to phenylalanine, the CDR3 has 12 residues. The only DNA kept is the CDR3, 36 bases in frame from the first base. The donors were healthy, HIV-negative adults who had no recently reported acute infections or vaccinations. Only Caucasian adults living in Nashville, Tennessee, USA were represented among the donors. CD4+ T cells were enriched by magnetic negative selection; naive cells were then positively selected on CD45RA, and the negative fraction formed the memory subset. Blood was collected by leukapheresis, and PBMCs were isolated by Ficoll-Histopaque density gradient centrifugation and then cryopreserved in liquid nitrogen vapor phase. Analytical flow cytometry was used to check the purity and quantity of every magnetically sorted T cell population. Genomic DNA was isolated from each sorted fraction and quantified by UV absorbance on a Nanodrop 2000c.

The sequence is built from TRBV6-5 and TRBJ2-5, with no confident D gene call. The specimen was memory CD4+ T cells sorted from blood. Read against the paper, the sample's cell subset or site label means: CD45RA-negative fraction. The clonotype was recovered from a man aged 18-30 years in good health. In nucleotide form, the sequence is TGTGCCAGTTCCACCGGCCCGGAGACCCAGTACTTC. This sequence encodes CASSTGPETQYF.